These 18 T cell receptor beta chains came from one sample sequenced in a study of T cell repertoires in cytomegalovirus infection (dated by TCRdb to between 2018 and 2020). Sequencing was carried out with an Illumina HiSeq 1500. In-frame beta chains were kept once TCRdb had trimmed the public reads at Q25 with fastp and called clones with MiXCR. CDR3 protein sequences are deduplicated, and each keeps its most common genes and DNA. In all, the sample holds about 360,000 distinct CDR3 sequences, and 15% to 20% of those were seen once. Approximately 10% of the sample comes from the top ten. The specimen was PBMCs. The receptors were sampled from a human donor in good health (CMV status not recorded). Some clones in this sample may be carry-over from other donors' samples.

This clonotype was seen many times. This chain links TRBV7-2 with TRBJ1-1; 8 bases align to TRBD1. J was trimmed by 3 bases and V by 3 bases; bases with no gene match: 0. The CDR3 extends over 13 amino acids. Germline lookup yields CDR1 SGHTA and CDR2 FQGNSA. CDR3 in DNA: TGTGCCAGCAGCTTGACAGGGGACACTGAAGCTTTCTTT. It yields the protein CASSLTGDTEAFF.

V gene TRBV29-1 combines with J gene TRBJ2-3; D remains ambiguous. Germline CDR1 SQVTM, CDR2 ANQGSEA. The CDR3 is 13 residues long. The V and J ends lost 5 bases and 1 base respectively, with 10 bases between them. The CDR3 nucleotides are TGCAGCGTTCCATACGGAGGCACAGATACGCAGTATTTT. It translates to CSVPYGGTDTQYF.

This clonotype has ten or more counts. The chain links TRBV2 to TRBJ2-2; TRBD1 matches 11 bases. The CDR3 consists of 17 residues. The V and J ends lost 9 bases and 4 bases, in that order; junction bases with no gene match: 13. From germline, CDR1 is SNHLY and CDR2 FYNNEI. The CDR3 reads CASSQGQGGSGTGELFF. CDR3 bases: TGTGCCAGTTCACAGGGACAGGGGGGAAGTGGCACCGGGGAGCTGTTTTTT.

This rearrangement joins TRBV7-2 to TRBJ2-7; perhaps TRBD2 as D (6 bases). Germline CDR1 reads SGHTA; CDR2 reads FQGNSA. This CDR3 comprises 13 residues. V was pared by 3 bases and J by 1 base, with 7 bases between. The DNA of the CDR3 is TGTGCCAGCAGCTTCCTAGCGTCCTACGAGCAGTACTTC. It encodes CASSFLASYEQYF.

The chain joins TRBV10-3 to TRBJ1-5; 8 nucleotides align to TRBD1. The junction had 4 bases not matched to a gene; V was cut back by 4 bases and J by 5 bases. Germline V CDR1 and CDR2: ENHRY, SYGVKD. The CDR3 is 14 amino acids. Here the CDR3 reads CAISVQGADQPQHF. The DNA of the CDR3 is TGTGCCATCAGTGTTCAGGGGGCGGATCAGCCCCAGCATTTT.

CDR3 sequence reads: CASNGGLGADTQYF. The CDR3, as DNA: TGTGCCAGCAACGGTGGATTGGGCGCAGATACGCAGTATTTT. The chain combines TRBV2 with TRBJ2-3; D not resolved. This CDR3 region has 14 residues. The V and J ends lost 7 bases and 4 bases respectively, with 15 bases between them. Germline lookup yields CDR1 SNHLY and CDR2 FYNNEI.

This clonotype was seen a handful of times. The V and J genes are TRBV5-6 and TRBJ2-3, with 15 bases identical to TRBD2. Unmatched junction bases numbered 5, after V lost 4 bases and J lost 5 bases. CDR3 length equals 16 residues. Per germline, CDR1 SGHDT and CDR2 YYEEEE. CDR3 coding DNA: TGTGCCAGCAGCCCGCGGACTAGCGGGAGGGTAGATACGCAGTATTTT. It codes for CASSPRTSGRVDTQYF. Variable domain in full (rest from reference TRBV5-6 and TRBJ2-3): DAGVTQSPTHLIKTRGQQVTLRCSPKSGHDTVSWYQQALGQGPQFIFQYYEEEERQRGNFPDRFSGHQFPNYSSELNVNALLLGDSALYLCASSPRTSGRVDTQYFGPGTRLTVL.

The chain combines TRBV12-3 or TRBV12-4 with TRBJ1-5; no reliable D call. This CDR3 contains 12 residues. The V and J ends lost 3 bases and 4 bases respectively, with 4 bases between them. The CDR3 DNA sequence: TGTGCCAGCAGTTTGTGGAATCAGCCCCAGCATTTT. It translates to CASSLWNQPQHF.

V and J are TRBV15 and TRBJ2-4; D remains unclear. Trimming stripped 2 bases from V and 3 bases from J, with 14 bases between. Germline loops: CDR1 LNHNV, CDR2 YYDKDF (reference sequence). The CDR3 has 16 residues. The CDR3 spells CATSRTAGLGKNIQYF. The CDR3 nucleotides read TGTGCCACCAGCAGAACTGCCGGGTTAGGCAAAAACATTCAGTACTTC.

This clonotype was detected many times. The V and J genes are TRBV2 and TRBJ1-5; the D is unclear. The V end lost 3 bases, the J end lost 4 bases, and 7 bases lay between the germline ends. Germline V gene lookup returns CDR1 SNHLY and CDR2 FYNNEI. There are 13 residues in the CDR3. CDR3 in DNA: TGTGCCAGCAGTGATGAGATTAATCAGCCCCAGCATTTT. It codes for CASSDEINQPQHF.

This clonotype was recorded a few times. The chain links TRBV7-8 to TRBJ2-5; D remains ambiguous. The CDR3 has 13 residues. Deletions cut 1 base from V and 4 bases from J, with 7 bases between. Germline lookup yields CDR1 SGHVS and CDR2 FQNEAQ. Here the CDR3 reads CASSLVGPETQYF. CDR3 sequence (DNA): TGTGCCAGCAGCTTAGTAGGGCCAGAGACCCAGTACTTC.

The V gene is TRBV3-1, the J gene TRBJ2-7; 7 bases align to TRBD2. V lost 4 bases, J lost 1 base, and 4 bases stayed unmatched. This CDR3 comprises 14 residues. Germline values: CDR1 LGHDT, CDR2 YNNKEL (reference sequence). The CDR3 sequence is CASSPPGLSYEQYF. CDR3 DNA sequence: TGTGCCAGCAGCCCTCCGGGACTATCCTACGAGCAGTACTTC.

This clonotype came up a few times. This chain links TRBV10-1 with TRBJ2-1; 8 bases map to TRBD2. V shed 0 bases and J 8 bases; nucleotides not matched to a gene: 6. Germline assignment: CDR1 WNHNN and CDR2 SYGVQD (reference sequence). This CDR3 is 15 amino acids long. This CDR3 reads CASSESGTRSYEQFF. The CDR3 region has the DNA TGCGCCAGCAGTGAGTCCGGGACTAGGTCCTATGAGCAGTTCTTC.

The CDR3, as DNA: TGCAGTGCTCCGGACAGGGGGAGAACTGAAGCTTTCTTT. Translated: CSAPDRGRTEAFF. The chain recombines TRBV20-1 with TRBJ1-1, with 10 bases aligning to TRBD1. The CDR3 contains 13 residues. The V segment lost 5 bases and the J segment 5 bases; nucleotides outside the gene matches: 5. Germline V lookup: CDR1 DFQATT, CDR2 SNEGSKA (reference sequence).

The chain links TRBV12-3 or TRBV12-4 to TRBJ1-6; D is possibly TRBD1 (5 bases). Trimming pared 8 bases from V and 7 bases from J, leaving 15 bases between. The CDR3 loop spans 14 amino acids. The CDR3 protein is CASAVGTENSPLHF. In DNA, the CDR3 is TGTGCCAGCGCGGTCGGGACCGAGAATTCACCCCTCCACTTT.

This clonotype has just a few counts. The gene calls are TRBV2 and TRBJ2-1, with 8 bases that match TRBD2. Germline CDR1 is SNHLY and CDR2 is FYNNEI. J lost 8 bases, V lost 5 bases, and 2 bases had no gene match. The CDR3 consists of 12 residues. The CDR3 spells CASSKTSDEQFF. For the CDR3, the DNA is TGTGCCAGCAGTAAGACTAGCGATGAGCAGTTCTTC. Variable domain in full (rest from reference TRBV2 and TRBJ2-1): EPEVTQTPSHQVTQMGQEVILRCVPISNHLYFYWYRQILGQKVEFLVSFYNNEISEKSEIFDDQFSVERPDGSNFTLKIRSTKLEDSAMYFCASSKTSDEQFFGPGTRLTVL.

V and J are TRBV29-1 and TRBJ2-6; a possible D gene is TRBD1 (5 bases). CDR3 length equals 16 residues. Germline CDR1 and CDR2: SQVTM and ANQGSEA. Trimming cost V 6 bases and J 0 bases, with 15 bases left between them. In DNA, the CDR3 is TGCAGCGTATCTCAGACAGTGCTCTCTGGGGCCAACGTCCTGACTTTC. Its protein product is CSVSQTVLSGANVLTF.

The V call is TRBV19, the J call TRBJ1-5; D not resolved. This CDR3 has 17 residues. V lost 5 bases to trimming and J lost 0 bases, with 17 bases between them. CDR1 is LNHDA and CDR2 is SQIVND in the germline V gene (reference sequence). The CDR3 sequence is CASSPKDRILSNQPQHF. The CDR3 DNA follows: TGTGCCAGTAGTCCCAAAGACCGGATCCTTAGCAATCAGCCCCAGCATTTT.